The text below deals with one T cell receptor beta chain. The CDR3 runs to 13 residues. CDR1 SQVTM and CDR2 ANQGSEA come from the germline V gene. V lost 5 bases and J lost 2, with 12 bases in between. The sample originates from a study of cytomegalovirus exposure and HLA in healthy donors. A multiplex PCR was run with 60 Vbeta primers and 13 Jbeta primers. TCRdb keeps only in-frame clones here, not all; method: immunoSEQ multiplex PCR. The sample contains roughly 100,000 clones, about 81% of which appear only once. Sequencing was performed on PBMCs. The chain carries TRBV29-1 and TRBJ2-5, with D possibly TRBD2 on 6 matching bases. The origin of this receptor is a man aged 45-60 years in good health and CMV-seronegative. The chain's CDR3 is CSVTGGDQETQYF. The CDR3 DNA sequence: TGCAGCGTTACCGGGGGAGATCAAGAGACCCAGTACTTC. Drawing the rest from reference TRBV29-1 and TRBJ2-5, the complete variable domain is SAVISQKPSRDICQRGTSLTIQCQVDSQVTMMFWYRQQPGQSLTLIATANQGSEATYESGFVIDKFPISRPNLTFSTLTVSNMSPEDSSIYLCSVTGGDQETQYFGPGTRLLVL.